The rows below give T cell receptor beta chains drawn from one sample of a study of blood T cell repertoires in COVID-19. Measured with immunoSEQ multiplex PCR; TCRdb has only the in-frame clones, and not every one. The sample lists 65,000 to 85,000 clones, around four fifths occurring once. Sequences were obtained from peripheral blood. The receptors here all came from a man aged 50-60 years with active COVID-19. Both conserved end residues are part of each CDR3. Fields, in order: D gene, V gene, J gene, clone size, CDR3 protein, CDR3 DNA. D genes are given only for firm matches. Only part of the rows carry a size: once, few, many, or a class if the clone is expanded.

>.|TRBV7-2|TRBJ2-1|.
CASSADSLSYNEQFF
TGTGCCAGCAGCGCGGACTCTCTCTCCTACAATGAGCAGTTCTTC
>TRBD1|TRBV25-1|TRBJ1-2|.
CASSGGQGGYGYTF
TGTGCCAGCAGTGGGGGACAGGGTGGCTATGGCTACACCTTC
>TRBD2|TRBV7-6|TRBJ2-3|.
CASSLGTSGWVTDTQYF
TGTGCCAGCAGCCTCGGGACTAGCGGGTGGGTCACAGATACGCAGTATTTT
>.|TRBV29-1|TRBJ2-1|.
CSVVPGWHEQFF
TGCAGCGTTGTGCCGGGTTGGCATGAGCAGTTCTTC
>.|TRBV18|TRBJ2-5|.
CASSPSSRGGQETQYF
TGTGCCAGCTCACCATCCTCGAGGGGGGGCCAAGAGACCCAGTACTTC
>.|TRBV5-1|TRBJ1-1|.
CASSFPGDGRSTEAFF
TGCGCCAGCAGCTTCCCGGGGGATGGGCGGAGCACTGAAGCTTTCTTT
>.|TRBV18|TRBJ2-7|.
CASSPEPTHEQYF
TGTGCCAGCTCACCGGAGCCGACGCACGAGCAGTACTTC
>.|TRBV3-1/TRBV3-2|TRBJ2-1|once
CASSPRTDNEQFF
TGTGCCAGCAGTCCGAGGACAGACAATGAGCAGTTCTTC
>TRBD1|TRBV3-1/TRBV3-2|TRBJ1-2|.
CASSQGQGESGYGYTF
TGTGCCAGCAGCCAGGGACAGGGAGAAAGTGGCTATGGCTACACCTTC
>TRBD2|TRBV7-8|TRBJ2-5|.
CASSLMGRGGQETQYF
TGTGCCAGCAGCTTAATGGGTCGGGGGGGCCAAGAGACCCAGTACTTC
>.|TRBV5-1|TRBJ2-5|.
CASSLEVVGSYETQYF
TGCGCCAGCAGCTTGGAAGTAGTGGGGAGCTACGAGACCCAGTACTTC
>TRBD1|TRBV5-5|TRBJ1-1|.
CASTRTGTNTEAFF
TGTGCCAGCACCAGGACAGGGACGAACACTGAAGCTTTCTTT
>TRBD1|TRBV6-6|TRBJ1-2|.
CASRPGQKHNYGYTF
TGTGCCAGCCGGCCGGGACAGAAGCATAACTATGGCTACACCTTC
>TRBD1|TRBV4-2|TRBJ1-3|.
CASSQDGTGFSGNTIYF
TGTGCCAGCAGCCAAGATGGGACAGGCTTCTCTGGAAACACCATATATTTT
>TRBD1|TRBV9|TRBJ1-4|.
CASSAGNRGSTNEKLFF
TGTGCCAGCAGCGCCGGTAACAGGGGGTCCACTAATGAAAAACTGTTTTTT